The clone carrying this TCR beta chain is deemed medium-sized (0.01 to 0.1%). Its antigen is undetermined. RNA was purified from approximately 40,000 to 200,000 sorted cells per sample. Separate semi-nested PCRs amplified TCRalpha and TCRbeta libraries using constant-region reverse primers in TRAC or TRBC. TCRdb independently ran MiXCR on the 5' RACE reads; one entry per CDR3 protein. The table includes some 5,000 distinct CDR3 sequences, approximately 30% detected once. The source of the sample is a study of T cells generated in artificial thymic organoids. Study-wide results and caveats: Thymic and blood naive CD8 cells had diversity comparable to organoid-derived ones.

This sequence originates from a human donor who gave cord blood stem cells for thymic organoid culture, a cardiac surgery patient who gave postnatal thymus, or a blood donor (not recorded which). Sequenced input: naive CD8+ T cells from blood. Subset in this sample: CD3+TCRalphabeta+CD8SP T cells; for blood, CD45RO-CCR7+ naive CD8+ T cells.

The CDR3 bases are TGCGCCAGCAGTGTCTCCGGGAAGGGCAACACTGAAGCTTTCTTT. Translating gives CASSVSGKGNTEAFF. V and J are TRBV4-1 and TRBJ1-1; D not resolved. V lost 6 bases to trimming and J lost 2 bases, with 16 bases between them. This CDR3 contains 15 residues. The V gene's germline CDR1 is MGHRA and CDR2 YSYEKL.